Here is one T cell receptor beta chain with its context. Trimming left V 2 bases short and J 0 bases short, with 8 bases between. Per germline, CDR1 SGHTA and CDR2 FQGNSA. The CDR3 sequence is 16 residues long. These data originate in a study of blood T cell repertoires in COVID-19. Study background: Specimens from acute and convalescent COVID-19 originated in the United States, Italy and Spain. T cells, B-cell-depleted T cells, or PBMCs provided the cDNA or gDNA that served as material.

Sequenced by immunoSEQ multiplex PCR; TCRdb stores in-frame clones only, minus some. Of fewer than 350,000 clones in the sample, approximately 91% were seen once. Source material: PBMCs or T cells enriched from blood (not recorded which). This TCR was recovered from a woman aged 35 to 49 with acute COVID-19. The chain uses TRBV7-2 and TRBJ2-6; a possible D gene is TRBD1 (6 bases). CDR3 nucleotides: TGTGCCAGCAGCTTAAGGGGGACCTCTGGGGCCAACGTCCTGACTTTC. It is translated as CASSLRGTSGANVLTF.